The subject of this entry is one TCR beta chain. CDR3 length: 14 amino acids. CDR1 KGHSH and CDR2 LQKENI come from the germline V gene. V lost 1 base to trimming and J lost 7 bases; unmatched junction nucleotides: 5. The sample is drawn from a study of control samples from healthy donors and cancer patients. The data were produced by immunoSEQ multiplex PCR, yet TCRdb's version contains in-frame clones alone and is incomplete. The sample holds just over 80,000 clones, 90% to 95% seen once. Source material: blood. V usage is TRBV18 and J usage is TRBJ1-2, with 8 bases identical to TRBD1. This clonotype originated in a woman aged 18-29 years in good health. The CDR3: CASSPLQGAGGYTF. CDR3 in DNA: TGTGCCAGCTCACCACTCCAGGGGGCGGGTGGCTACACCTTC.